The T cell receptor (beta chain) described here comes from a study of radiotherapy plus CTLA-4 blockade in lung cancer. This table comes from immunoSEQ multiplex PCR, and its TCRdb copy is limited to in-frame clones, with some not included. The data hold about 68,000 clones, with 65% to 80% observed a single time. V was shortened by 2 bases and J by 4 bases, with 8 bases between the two germline ends. Germline-derived CDR1 and CDR2 are WSHSY and SAAADI. The CDR3 runs 13 residues. The rearrangement links TRBV10-2 to TRBJ1-2; D might be TRBD1 (5 bases). The TCR sequence derives from a human donor with non-small cell lung cancer who had a complete response to radiotherapy plus ipilimumab. The sequences come from peripheral blood, collected from a patient treated with radiotherapy plus ipilimumab. The CDR3: CASSEGAGYGYTF. CDR3 coding DNA: TGCGCCAGCAGTGAGGGGGCGGGCTATGGCTACACCTTC.